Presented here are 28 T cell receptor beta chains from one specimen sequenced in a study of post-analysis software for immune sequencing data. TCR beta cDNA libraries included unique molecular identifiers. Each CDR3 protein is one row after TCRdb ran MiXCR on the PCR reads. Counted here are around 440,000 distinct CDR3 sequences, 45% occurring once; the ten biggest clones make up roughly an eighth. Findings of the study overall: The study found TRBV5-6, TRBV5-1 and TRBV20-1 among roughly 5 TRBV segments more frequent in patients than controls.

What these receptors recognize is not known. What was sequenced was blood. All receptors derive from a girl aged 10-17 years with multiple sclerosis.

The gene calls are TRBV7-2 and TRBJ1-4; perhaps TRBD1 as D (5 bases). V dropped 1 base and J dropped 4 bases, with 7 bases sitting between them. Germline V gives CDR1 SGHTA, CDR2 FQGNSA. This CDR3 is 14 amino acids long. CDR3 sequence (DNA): TGTGCCAGCAGCTTAGAACAGGTTAATGAAAAACTGTTTTTT. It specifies CASSLEQVNEKLFF.

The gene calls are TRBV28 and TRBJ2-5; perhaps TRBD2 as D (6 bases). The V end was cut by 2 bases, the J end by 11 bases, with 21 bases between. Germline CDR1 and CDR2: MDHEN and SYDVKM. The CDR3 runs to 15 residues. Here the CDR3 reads CASSLAAGSQARQYF. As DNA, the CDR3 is TGTGCCAGCAGTTTAGCGGCGGGGTCCCAAGCCAGGCAGTACTTC.

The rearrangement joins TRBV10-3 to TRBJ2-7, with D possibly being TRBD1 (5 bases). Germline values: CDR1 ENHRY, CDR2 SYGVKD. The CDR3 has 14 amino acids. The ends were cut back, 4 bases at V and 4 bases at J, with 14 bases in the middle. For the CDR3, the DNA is TGTGCCATCAGTGCGGGTCAGGGCCGGTACGAGCAGTACTTC. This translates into CAISAGQGRYEQYF.

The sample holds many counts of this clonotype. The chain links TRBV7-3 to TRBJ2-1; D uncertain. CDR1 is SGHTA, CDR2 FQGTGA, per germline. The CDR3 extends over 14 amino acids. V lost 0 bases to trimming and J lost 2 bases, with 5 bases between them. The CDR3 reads CASSLTGTYNEQFF. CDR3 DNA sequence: TGTGCCAGCAGCTTAACAGGCACCTACAATGAGCAGTTCTTC. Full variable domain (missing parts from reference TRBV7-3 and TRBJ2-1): GAGVSQTPSNKVTEKGKYVELRCDPISGHTALYWYRQSLGQGPEFLIYFQGTGAADDSGLPNDRFFAVRPEGSVSTLKIQRTERGDSAVYLCASSLTGTYNEQFFGPGTRLTVL.

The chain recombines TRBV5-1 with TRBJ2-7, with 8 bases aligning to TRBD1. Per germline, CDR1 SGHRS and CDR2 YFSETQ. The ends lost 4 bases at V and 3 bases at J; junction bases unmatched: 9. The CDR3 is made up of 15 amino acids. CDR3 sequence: CASSLIMTGDYEQYF. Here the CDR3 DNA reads TGCGCCAGCAGCCTCATTATGACAGGGGACTACGAGCAGTACTTC. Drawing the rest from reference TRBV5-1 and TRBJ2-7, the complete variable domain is KAGVTQTPRYLIKTRGQQVTLSCSPISGHRSVSWYQQTPGQGLQFLFEYFSETQRNKGNFPGRFSGRQFSNSRSEMNVSTLELGDSALYLCASSLIMTGDYEQYFGPGTRLTVT.

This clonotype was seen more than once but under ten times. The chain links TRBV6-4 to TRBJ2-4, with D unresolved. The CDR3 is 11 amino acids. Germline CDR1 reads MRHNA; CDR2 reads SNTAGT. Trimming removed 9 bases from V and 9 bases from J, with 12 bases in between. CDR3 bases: TGTGCCAGTAAACGTCATAGCATTCAGTACTTC. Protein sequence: CASKRHSIQYF.

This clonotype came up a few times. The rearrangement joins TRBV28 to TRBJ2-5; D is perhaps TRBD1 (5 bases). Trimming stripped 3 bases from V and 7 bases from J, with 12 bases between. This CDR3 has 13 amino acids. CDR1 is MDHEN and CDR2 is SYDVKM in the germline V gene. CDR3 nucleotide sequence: TGTGCCAGCAGTTTTTCCCAGGGTGGGACCCAGTACTTC. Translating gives CASSFSQGGTQYF.

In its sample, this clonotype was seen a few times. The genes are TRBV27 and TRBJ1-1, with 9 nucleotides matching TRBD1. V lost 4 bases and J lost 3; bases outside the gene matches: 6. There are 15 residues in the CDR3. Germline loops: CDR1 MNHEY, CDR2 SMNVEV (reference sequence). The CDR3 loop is CASSWTGATYTEAFF. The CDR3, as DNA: TGTGCCAGCAGTTGGACAGGGGCGACGTACACTGAAGCTTTCTTT.

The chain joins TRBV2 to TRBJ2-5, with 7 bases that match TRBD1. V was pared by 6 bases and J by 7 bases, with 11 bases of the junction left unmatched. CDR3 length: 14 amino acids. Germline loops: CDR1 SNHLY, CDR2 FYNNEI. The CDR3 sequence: CASRPQGDTGTQYF. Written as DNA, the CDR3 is TGTGCCAGCAGGCCTCAGGGGGATACGGGGACCCAGTACTTC.

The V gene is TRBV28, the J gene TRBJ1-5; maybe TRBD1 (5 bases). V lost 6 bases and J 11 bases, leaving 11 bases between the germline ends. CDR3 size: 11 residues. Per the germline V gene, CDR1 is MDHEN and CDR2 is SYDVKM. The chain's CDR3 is CASSPGISQHF. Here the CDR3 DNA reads TGTGCCAGCAGCCCAGGGATATCCCAGCATTTT.

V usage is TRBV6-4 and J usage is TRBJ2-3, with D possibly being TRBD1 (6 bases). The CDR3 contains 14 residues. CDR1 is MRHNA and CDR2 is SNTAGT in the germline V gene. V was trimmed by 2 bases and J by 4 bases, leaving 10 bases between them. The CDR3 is CASSDTHRADTQYF. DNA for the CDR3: TGTGCCAGCAGTGACACGCACAGGGCAGATACGCAGTATTTT.

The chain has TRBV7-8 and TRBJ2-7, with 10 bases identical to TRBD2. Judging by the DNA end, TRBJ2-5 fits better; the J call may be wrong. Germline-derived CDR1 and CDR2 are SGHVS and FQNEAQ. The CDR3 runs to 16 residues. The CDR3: CASSLWTSGQGETQYF. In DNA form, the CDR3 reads TGTGCCAGCAGCTTATGGACTAGCGGCCAGGGAGAGACCCAGTACTTC.

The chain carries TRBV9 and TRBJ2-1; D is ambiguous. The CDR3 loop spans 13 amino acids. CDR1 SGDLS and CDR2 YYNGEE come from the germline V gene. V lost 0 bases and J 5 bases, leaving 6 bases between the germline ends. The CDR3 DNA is TGTGCCAGCAGCGTAGAACTTCACAATGAGCAGTTCTTC. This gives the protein CASSVELHNEQFF.

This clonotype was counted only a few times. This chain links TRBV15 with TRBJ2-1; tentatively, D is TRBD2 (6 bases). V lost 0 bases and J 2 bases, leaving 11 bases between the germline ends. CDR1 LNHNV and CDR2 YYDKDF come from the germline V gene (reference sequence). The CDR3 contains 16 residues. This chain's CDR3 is CATSRDRASAYNEQFF. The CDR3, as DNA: TGTGCCACCAGCAGAGATAGGGCTAGCGCCTACAATGAGCAGTTCTTC.

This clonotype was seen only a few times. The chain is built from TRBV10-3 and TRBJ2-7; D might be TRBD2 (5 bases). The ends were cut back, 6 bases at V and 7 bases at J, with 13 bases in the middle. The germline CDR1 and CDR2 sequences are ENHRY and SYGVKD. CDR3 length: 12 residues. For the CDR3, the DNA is TGTGCCATCAGCCTCTCCGGGAAAGAGCAGTACTTC. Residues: CAISLSGKEQYF.

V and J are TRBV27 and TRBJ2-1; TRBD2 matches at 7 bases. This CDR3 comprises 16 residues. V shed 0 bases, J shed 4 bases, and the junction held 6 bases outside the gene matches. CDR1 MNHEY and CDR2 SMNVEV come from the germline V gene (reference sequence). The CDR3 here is CASSLSVREGYNEQFF. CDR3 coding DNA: TGTGCCAGCAGTTTATCGGTGAGGGAGGGGTACAATGAGCAGTTCTTC.

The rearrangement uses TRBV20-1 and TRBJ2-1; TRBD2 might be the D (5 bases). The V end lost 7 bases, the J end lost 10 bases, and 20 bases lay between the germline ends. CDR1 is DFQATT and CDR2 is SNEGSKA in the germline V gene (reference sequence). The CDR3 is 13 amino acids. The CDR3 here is CSVPNWETSEQFF. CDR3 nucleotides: TGCAGTGTTCCGAATTGGGAGACGTCCGAGCAGTTCTTC.

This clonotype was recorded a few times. CDR3 DNA sequence: TGTGCCAGCAGTGAATCGGTAGGGGGCTTGGATACGCAGTATTTT. This translates into CASSESVGGLDTQYF. This chain joins TRBV6-1 and TRBJ2-3; 7 nucleotides agree with TRBD1. Germline V gene data show CDR1 as MNHNS and CDR2 as SASEGT. Trimming at V came to 2 bases and at J to 6 bases, leaving 8 bases not matched to a gene. The CDR3 is 15 residues long.

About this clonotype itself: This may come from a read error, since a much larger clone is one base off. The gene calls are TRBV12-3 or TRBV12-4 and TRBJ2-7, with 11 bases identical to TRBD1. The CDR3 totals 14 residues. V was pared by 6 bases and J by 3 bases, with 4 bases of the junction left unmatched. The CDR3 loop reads CASRPGTGGYEQYF. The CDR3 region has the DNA TGTGCCAGCAGACCCGGGACAGGGGGCTACGAGCAGTACTTC.

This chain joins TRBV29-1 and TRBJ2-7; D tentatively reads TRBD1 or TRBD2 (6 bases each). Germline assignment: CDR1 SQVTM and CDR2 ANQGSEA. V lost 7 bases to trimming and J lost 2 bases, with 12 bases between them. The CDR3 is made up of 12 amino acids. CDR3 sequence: CSGRGDTYEQYF. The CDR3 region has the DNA TGCAGCGGTCGCGGGGACACCTACGAGCAGTACTTC.

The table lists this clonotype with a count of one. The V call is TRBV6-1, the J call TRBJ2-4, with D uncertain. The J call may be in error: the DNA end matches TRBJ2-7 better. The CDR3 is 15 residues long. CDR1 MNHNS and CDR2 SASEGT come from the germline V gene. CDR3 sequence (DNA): TGTGCCAGCAGTGATGGGTCTATAGGGTCCTACGAGCAGTACTTC. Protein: CASSDGSIGSYEQYF.

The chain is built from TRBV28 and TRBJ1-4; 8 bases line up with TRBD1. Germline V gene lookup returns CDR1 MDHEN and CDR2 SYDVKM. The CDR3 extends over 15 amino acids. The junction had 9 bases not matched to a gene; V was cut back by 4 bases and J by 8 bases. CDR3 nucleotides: TGTGCCAGCAGTTCCCTAGGACAGGGTGGCGAAAAACTGTTTTTT. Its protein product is CASSSLGQGGEKLFF.

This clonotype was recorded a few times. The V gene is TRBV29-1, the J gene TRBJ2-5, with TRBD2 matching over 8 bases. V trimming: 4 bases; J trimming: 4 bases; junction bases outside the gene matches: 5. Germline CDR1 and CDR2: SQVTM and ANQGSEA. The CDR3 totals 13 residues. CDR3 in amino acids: CSVALAGGETQYF. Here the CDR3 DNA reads TGCAGCGTTGCTCTAGCGGGTGGAGAGACCCAGTACTTC.

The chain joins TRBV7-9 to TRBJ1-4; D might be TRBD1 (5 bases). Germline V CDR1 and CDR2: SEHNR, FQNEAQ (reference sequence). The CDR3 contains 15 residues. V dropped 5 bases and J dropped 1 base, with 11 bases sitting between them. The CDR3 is CASSLRQLTNEKLFF. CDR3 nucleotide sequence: TGTGCCAGCAGCCTCAGACAGTTAACTAATGAAAAACTGTTTTTT.

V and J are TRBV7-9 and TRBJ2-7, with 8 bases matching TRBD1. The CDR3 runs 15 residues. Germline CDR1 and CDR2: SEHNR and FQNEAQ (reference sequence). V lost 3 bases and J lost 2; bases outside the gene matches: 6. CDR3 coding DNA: TGTGCCAGCAGCTTTTCCGGGACAGGAGCCTACGAGCAGTACTTC. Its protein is CASSFSGTGAYEQYF.

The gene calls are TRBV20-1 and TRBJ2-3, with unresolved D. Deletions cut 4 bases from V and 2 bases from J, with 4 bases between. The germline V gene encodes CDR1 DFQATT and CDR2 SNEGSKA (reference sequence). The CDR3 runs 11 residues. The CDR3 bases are TGCAGTGCTACCCACACAGATACGCAGTATTTT. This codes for CSATHTDTQYF.

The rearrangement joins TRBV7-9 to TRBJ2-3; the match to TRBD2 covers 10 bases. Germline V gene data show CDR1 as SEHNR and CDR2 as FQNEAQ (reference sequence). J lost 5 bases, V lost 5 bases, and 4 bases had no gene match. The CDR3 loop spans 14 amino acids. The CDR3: CASSPSGSGDTQYF. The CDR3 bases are TGTGCCAGCAGCCCTAGCGGGAGCGGAGATACGCAGTATTTT.

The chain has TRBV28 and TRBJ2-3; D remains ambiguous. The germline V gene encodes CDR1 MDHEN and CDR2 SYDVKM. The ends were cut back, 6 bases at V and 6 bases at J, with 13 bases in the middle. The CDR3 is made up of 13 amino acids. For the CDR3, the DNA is TGTGCCAGCAGAAGCCCCGCCGCGGATACGCAGTATTTT. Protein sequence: CASRSPAADTQYF.